This T cell receptor beta chain was captured in a study of T cells after somatic rescue of genetic block. The V gene's germline CDR1 is SGHNT and CDR2 YYREEE (reference sequence). The ends were cut back, 2 bases at V and 0 bases at J, with 11 bases in the middle. CDR3 size: 15 residues. This table comes from immunoSEQ multiplex PCR, and its TCRdb copy is limited to in-frame clones, with some not included. Of around 57,000 clones detected, roughly 96% appear once; the ten largest clones hold approximately 0.077%. The TCR sequence derives from a child under two years old. Material: peripheral blood mononuclear cells (PBMCs). The gene calls are TRBV5-4 and TRBJ1-1; D remains unclear. The CDR3 region is CASSFRGWMNTEAFF. The CDR3 bases are TGTGCCAGCAGCTTTCGGGGATGGATGAACACTGAAGCTTTCTTT.